The entry that follows covers one T cell receptor (beta chain) sequence. The antigen remains unidentified. These data belong to a study of PD-1 blockade in mismatch repair-deficient tumors. Study outcomes and limitations: Tumor-resident clones, often undetectable pretreatment in blood, expanded then contracted after pembrolizumab.

Generated by immunoSEQ multiplex PCR, the TCRdb table keeps only in-frame clones and is missing some. The sample lists around 51,000 clones; approximately 81% were seen once. All patients were mismatch repair deficient, assessed by either PCR or immunohistochemistry. The TCR-sequenced patients were three responders to pembrolizumab. Germline assignment: CDR1 SGHRS and CDR2 YFSETQ. There are 16 residues in the CDR3. V trimming: 1 base; J trimming: 1 base; junction bases outside the gene matches: 7. This chain links TRBV5-1 with TRBJ1-1, with 7 bases that match TRBD1. The sequence was obtained from an adult with mismatch repair-deficient cancer. The sequencing here drew on peripheral blood, taken less than 21 weeks after starting pembrolizumab. The CDR3 sequence is CASSLRQGGTNTEAFF. CDR3 coding DNA: TGCGCCAGCAGCTTGAGGCAGGGGGGGACGAACACTGAAGCTTTCTTT.